One and the same sample provided the 32 T cell receptor beta chains below, sequenced in a study of blood T cell repertoires in COVID-19. TCRdb's copy holds only in-frame clones and misses some; the assay was immunoSEQ multiplex PCR. The repertoire has 85,000 to 100,000 clones, 85% of them found once; the top ten carry approximately 3.9%. Sequenced input: peripheral blood. Receptors were obtained from a man between 60 and 70 years old with acute or convalescent COVID-19.

This clone was picked up one time. The rearrangement uses TRBV19 and TRBJ1-2; D not resolved. V gave up 6 bases and J gave up 2 bases, with 10 bases separating them. The CDR3 sequence is 13 residues long. Germline CDR1 is LNHDA and CDR2 is SQIVND (reference sequence). CDR3 bases: TGTGCCAGTAGCGCCTGGCAGAACTATGGCTACACCTTC. The encoded protein is CASSAWQNYGYTF.

The chain has TRBV9 and TRBJ2-1, with TRBD2 matching over 10 bases. V was clipped by 0 bases and J by 9 bases; unmatched bases: 9. Germline V gene sequence: CDR1 SGDLS, CDR2 YYNGEE. The CDR3 runs to 16 residues. The CDR3 loop reads CASSVASLAGAVEQFF. The CDR3 nucleotides are TGTGCCAGCAGCGTAGCTTCCCTAGCGGGAGCGGTTGAGCAGTTCTTC.

This sequence joins TRBV2 and TRBJ1-6; D gene ambiguous. The CDR3 consists of 12 residues. Germline V CDR1 and CDR2: SNHLY, FYNNEI. V lost 6 bases and J 7 bases, leaving 7 bases between the germline ends. In DNA form, the CDR3 reads TGTGCCAGCAGGCCGCAGAATTCACCCCTCCACTTT. It specifies CASRPQNSPLHF.

In its sample, this clone was seen a few times. The rearrangement links TRBV30 to TRBJ1-2; no definite D call. Germline V gives CDR1 GTSNPN, CDR2 SVGIG (reference sequence). V lost 0 bases and J 0 bases, leaving 11 bases between the germline ends. This CDR3 has 15 amino acids. As DNA, the CDR3 is TGTGCCTGGAGTGTACTGGGGAGTCCTAACTATGGCTACACCTTC. This translates into CAWSVLGSPNYGYTF.

The chain employs TRBV2 and TRBJ1-6, with TRBD1 as a possible D gene (6 bases). The V gene's germline CDR1 is SNHLY and CDR2 FYNNEI. The ends were cut back, 2 bases at V and 7 bases at J, with 12 bases in the middle. This CDR3 has 15 amino acids. CDR3 sequence: CASSELQGRNSPLHF. Here the CDR3 DNA reads TGTGCCAGCAGTGAATTACAGGGTCGGAATTCACCCCTCCACTTT.

V and J are TRBV5-1 and TRBJ1-2; the match to TRBD1 covers 8 bases. This CDR3 comprises 16 residues. The V segment lost 0 bases and the J segment 2 bases; nucleotides outside the gene matches: 6. The V gene's germline CDR1 is SGHRS and CDR2 YFSETQ. CDR3 sequence reads: CASSLEDREWNYGYTF. In DNA, the CDR3 is TGCGCCAGCAGCTTGGAGGACAGGGAATGGAACTATGGCTACACCTTC.

This chain uses TRBV30 with TRBJ2-1; 8 nucleotides agree with TRBD2. The CDR3 sequence is 14 residues long. The germline V gene encodes CDR1 GTSNPN and CDR2 SVGIG (reference sequence). V lost 0 bases to trimming and J lost 5 bases; unmatched junction nucleotides: 3. In nucleotides, the CDR3 is TGTGCCTGGAGTGTAGGGACTAGAAACAATGAGCAGTTCTTC. Translating it yields CAWSVGTRNNEQFF. Together with reference TRBV30 and TRBJ2-1, the CDR3 gives the full variable domain: SQTIHQWPATLVQPVGSPLSLECTVEGTSNPNLYWYRQAAGRGLQLLFYSVGIGQISSEVPQNLSASRPQDRQFILSSKKLLLSDSGFYLCAWSVGTRNNEQFFGPGTRLTVL.

The chain carries TRBV4-2 and TRBJ1-6; D may be TRBD1 (5 bases). There are 16 residues in the CDR3. In germline, CDR1 is LGHNA, CDR2 YNFKEQ. V dropped 0 bases and J dropped 9 bases, with 15 bases sitting between them. CDR3 DNA: TGTGCCAGCAGCCAAGATATTGGCGGGGGTCGTTCACCCCTCCACTTT. This sequence encodes CASSQDIGGGRSPLHF.

The chain uses TRBV7-8 and TRBJ1-3; D gene ambiguous. The CDR3 spans 14 residues. V dropped 0 bases and J dropped 9 bases, with 12 bases sitting between them. CDR1 is SGHVS and CDR2 is FQNEAQ in the germline V gene. CDR3 region: CASSLAPSLSTIYF. CDR3 nucleotides: TGTGCCAGCAGCTTAGCCCCTTCGTTGTCCACCATATATTTT.

The chain carries TRBV5-1 and TRBJ2-7; D is ambiguous. V lost 0 bases and J 3 bases, leaving 7 bases between the germline ends. Germline V gene data show CDR1 as SGHRS and CDR2 as YFSETQ. The CDR3 has 13 amino acids. This CDR3 is CASSLAHGYEQYF. CDR3 nucleotide sequence: TGCGCCAGCAGCTTGGCCCACGGCTACGAGCAGTACTTC.

The chain combines TRBV27 with TRBJ2-1, with a weak D call TRBD2 (5 bases). The V gene lost 5 bases and the J gene lost 0 bases, with 14 bases spanning the gap. The germline CDR1 and CDR2 sequences are MNHEY and SMNVEV (reference sequence). This CDR3 has 16 residues. The CDR3 nucleotides are TGTGCCAGCAGTCTCACAGCGGTTAGCTCCTACAATGAGCAGTTCTTC. This encodes CASSLTAVSSYNEQFF.

This clone has just one count. This chain uses TRBV7-2 with TRBJ2-2; 11 nucleotides agree with TRBD2. The V segment lost 4 bases and the J segment 7 bases; nucleotides outside the gene matches: 5. The length of the CDR3 is 15 residues. CDR1 and CDR2 from the germline V gene are SGHTA and FQGNSA. The CDR3 spells CASSSALAGGGELFF. The CDR3 nucleotides are TGTGCCAGCAGCTCCGCGCTAGCGGGGGGCGGGGAGCTGTTTTTT.

This chain links TRBV10-2 with TRBJ2-7, with TRBD2 as a possible D gene (6 bases). Germline V gene lookup returns CDR1 WSHSY and CDR2 SAAADI. The CDR3 extends over 17 amino acids. V was clipped by 5 bases and J by 0 bases, with 20 bases between them. CDR3 in DNA: TGCGCCAGCAGTCCCCATACCCGGGGGTTGAGCTCCTACGAGCAGTACTTC. It specifies CASSPHTRGLSSYEQYF.

This chain connects TRBV15 to TRBJ2-7, with TRBD1 matching over 7 bases. The CDR3 has 14 amino acids. J lost 0 bases, V lost 3 bases, and 2 bases had no gene match. The germline CDR1 and CDR2 sequences are LNHNV and YYDKDF (reference sequence). The CDR3 bases are TGTGCCACCAGCAGTCGACAGGGCTCCTACGAGCAGTACTTC. As protein: CATSSRQGSYEQYF.

This clone was observed a handful of times. The chain combines TRBV2 with TRBJ2-3; D is undetermined. V was trimmed by 4 bases and J by 6 bases, leaving 14 bases between them. This CDR3 is built from 14 residues. Germline lookup yields CDR1 SNHLY and CDR2 FYNNEI. CDR3 region: CASSVRLEVDTQYF. The CDR3 coding sequence is TGTGCCAGCAGTGTCAGACTCGAGGTTGATACGCAGTATTTT.

This clone was observed many times. The CDR3 region is CASSNRDRQHF. The CDR3 nucleotides read TGTGCCAGCAGTAACCGGGACAGACAGCATTTT. This chain joins TRBV2 and TRBJ1-5, with 7 bases fitting TRBD1. This CDR3 spans 11 amino acids. Trimming at V came to 5 bases and at J to 13 bases, leaving 5 bases not matched to a gene. Germline V gives CDR1 SNHLY, CDR2 FYNNEI. Using reference TRBV2 and TRBJ1-5 for the parts outside the CDR3, the full variable domain is EPEVTQTPSHQVTQMGQEVILRCVPISNHLYFYWYRQILGQKVEFLVSFYNNEISEKSEIFDDQFSVERPDGSNFTLKIRSTKLEDSAMYFCASSNRDRQHFGDGTRLSIL.

The table lists this clone with a count of one. V is TRBV2 and J is TRBJ2-3, with D unresolved. Germline CDR1 reads SNHLY; CDR2 reads FYNNEI. Trimming stripped 4 bases from V and 7 bases from J, with 15 bases between. The CDR3 sequence is 14 residues long. In DNA form, the CDR3 reads TGTGCCAGCAGTGTAACTGCCGGGTCTAATACGCAGTATTTT. Amino acids: CASSVTAGSNTQYF.

The V call is TRBV7-3, the J call TRBJ1-3, with D perhaps matching TRBD1 (5 bases). The V gene's germline CDR1 is SGHTA and CDR2 FQGTGA. This CDR3 has 14 amino acids. V dropped 4 bases and J dropped 2 bases, with 9 bases sitting between them. This CDR3 reads CASSSGTAGNTIYF. CDR3 nucleotides: TGTGCCAGCAGCTCCGGGACTGCTGGAAACACCATATATTTT.

The chain employs TRBV30 and TRBJ1-2, with D possibly TRBD1 on 5 matching bases. V was clipped by 4 bases and J by 8 bases, with 20 bases between them. The CDR3 has 14 amino acids. CDR1 GTSNPN and CDR2 SVGIG come from the germline V gene (reference sequence). The CDR3 loop reads CAWTVGGGGEGYTF. CDR3 nucleotides: TGTGCCTGGACTGTGGGTGGGGGGGGAGAAGGCTACACCTTC.

This chain links TRBV5-1 with TRBJ2-1, with TRBD2 matching over 8 bases. Germline V lookup: CDR1 SGHRS, CDR2 YFSETQ. The CDR3 length is 16 residues. The junction had 9 bases not matched to a gene; V was cut back by 4 bases and J by 3 bases. The CDR3 nucleotides read TGCGCCAGCAGCACCACCGGGACTAGGGACTACAATGAGCAGTTCTTC. It specifies CASSTTGTRDYNEQFF.

The chain is built from TRBV4-1 and TRBJ2-7; 12 nucleotides match TRBD2. The V and J ends lost 0 bases and 6 bases, in that order; junction bases with no gene match: 3. The CDR3 extends over 15 amino acids. The V gene's germline CDR1 is MGHRA and CDR2 YSYEKL. Here the CDR3 reads CASSQETSGRAEQYF. CDR3 DNA sequence: TGCGCCAGCAGCCAAGAGACTAGCGGGAGAGCCGAGCAGTACTTC.

J is TRBJ2-1 and V is TRBV7-2; 9 bases align to TRBD2. In germline, CDR1 is SGHTA, CDR2 FQGNSA. This CDR3 is built from 15 residues. The V gene end was trimmed by 5 bases and the J gene end by 1 base; junction bases not matched to a gene: 3. CDR3 sequence (DNA): TGTGCCAGCAGCGTCACTAGCGGGTCCTACAATGAGCAGTTCTTC. It is translated as CASSVTSGSYNEQFF.

The chain is built from TRBV7-2 and TRBJ2-2; possible D gene TRBD2, 6 bases. CDR1 is SGHTA and CDR2 is FQGNSA in the germline V gene. V was trimmed by 3 bases and J by 1 base, leaving 9 bases between them. The CDR3 has 15 amino acids. The CDR3: CASSFVSGNTGELFF. Here the CDR3 DNA reads TGTGCCAGCAGCTTCGTTAGCGGGAACACCGGGGAGCTGTTTTTT.

The chain joins TRBV18 to TRBJ2-7; the match to TRBD1 covers 7 bases. CDR3 length equals 16 residues. Germline trimming cut 2 bases from V and 2 bases from J; bases unmatched to any gene: 9. Germline V CDR1 and CDR2: KGHSH, LQKENI. The CDR3 here is CASSPSGRQGTYEQYF. Here the CDR3 DNA reads TGTGCCAGCTCACCATCAGGACGACAGGGCACCTACGAGCAGTACTTC.

This clone occurred a few times. J is TRBJ1-3 and V is TRBV9; TRBD1 might be the D (5 bases). Per germline, CDR1 SGDLS and CDR2 YYNGEE. This CDR3 comprises 15 residues. Trimming took 0 bases from V and 0 from J, leaving 7 bases between them. Here the CDR3 reads CASSVGQTSGNTIYF. The CDR3 DNA is TGTGCCAGCAGCGTAGGACAGACCTCTGGAAACACCATATATTTT.

The chain combines TRBV6-4 with TRBJ1-5; 7 bases match TRBD1. The V and J ends lost 4 bases and 5 bases, in that order; junction bases with no gene match: 2. Germline V gene lookup returns CDR1 MRHNA and CDR2 SNTAGT. The CDR3 is 13 residues long. For the CDR3, the DNA is TGTGCCAGCAGTGTCGACAGGGATCAGCCCCAGCATTTT. This gives the protein CASSVDRDQPQHF.

This chain links TRBV7-2 with TRBJ1-2; D is ambiguous. CDR1 is SGHTA, CDR2 FQGNSA, per germline. The CDR3 runs to 15 residues. Trimming removed 0 bases at V and 4 bases at J, with 12 bases between. CDR3 sequence (DNA): TGTGCCAGCAGCTTAGCTGGTACAGCTTTCTATGGCTACACCTTC. Residues: CASSLAGTAFYGYTF.

The gene calls are TRBV30 and TRBJ1-6; D may be TRBD1 (5 bases). Germline CDR1 GTSNPN, CDR2 SVGIG (reference sequence). This CDR3 has 15 residues. V gave up 5 bases and J gave up 8 bases, with 19 bases separating them. The CDR3: CAWDLSGGVYSPLHF. The CDR3 region has the DNA TGTGCCTGGGACCTAAGTGGGGGGGTTTATTCACCCCTCCACTTT.

CDR3 nucleotides: TGTGCCAGCAGTGAATATGGGACAGGGTCAAGCAATCAGCCCCAGCATTTT. Translating it yields CASSEYGTGSSNQPQHF. The chain uses TRBV6-1 and TRBJ1-5, with 9 bases fitting TRBD1. The germline V gene encodes CDR1 MNHNS and CDR2 SASEGT. The CDR3 consists of 17 residues. Unmatched junction bases numbered 6, after V lost 2 bases and J lost 1 base.

The V gene is TRBV6-5, the J gene TRBJ1-5; TRBD1 agrees at 7 bases. V lost 2 bases, J lost 6 bases, and 7 bases stayed unmatched. This CDR3 is 15 amino acids long. Germline V gene data show CDR1 as MNHEY and CDR2 as SVGAGI. The CDR3 bases are TGTGCCAGCAGTTACGCCAAGGGGGCGAGTCAGCCCCAGCATTTT. As protein: CASSYAKGASQPQHF.

The chain is built from TRBV7-8 and TRBJ2-3; D unclear. The ends were cut back, 1 base at V and 4 bases at J, with 3 bases in the middle. The CDR3 loop spans 12 amino acids. Germline CDR1 SGHVS, CDR2 FQNEAQ. DNA for the CDR3: TGTGCCAGCAGCTTAGGCGCAGATACGCAGTATTTT. It encodes CASSLGADTQYF.

This chain joins TRBV11-2 and TRBJ2-7, with TRBD1 matching 9 bases. V shed 5 bases, J shed 2 bases, and the junction held 4 bases outside the gene matches. Germline values: CDR1 SGHAT, CDR2 FQNNGV. The CDR3 is made up of 14 amino acids. The CDR3 DNA is TGTGCCAGCAGCCCGCGGACAGGGGCCTACGAGCAGTACTTC. Translated: CASSPRTGAYEQYF.